This T cell receptor beta chain is drawn from a study of metastatic and nonmetastatic thyroid tumors. Study in general: Repertoire comparison spanned blood and tumor or nodule tissue of malignant and benign thyroid patients. Study-wide results and caveats: Relative to benign nodules, malignant thyroid tumors were reportedly characterized by significantly elevated TCR beta diversity in blood and tumor.

This clone was seen many times. No antigen is known for it. Not a single patient had been given any form of treatment at any point before undergoing thyroid surgery. In the original workflow: Across clinicopathological groups, CDR3 differences served as the basis for building a distant-metastasis classifier for papillary thyroid cancer. Using MiXCR, TCRdb reanalyzed the PCR reads. The V and J calls and clone size are TCRdb's, not the authors'. Of about 19,000 clones listed, 16% are singletons. CDR3 length: 15 amino acids. Losses at the gene ends were 0 bases for V and 8 bases for J; bases not matched to a gene: 6. Per the germline V gene, CDR1 is SGHNT and CDR2 is YYREEE (reference sequence).

This receptor was identified in a male donor with papillary thyroid cancer or a benign thyroid nodule (not recorded which). Some clones in this sample may be carry-over from other donors' samples. This chain joins TRBV5-4 and TRBJ2-1; 9 positions agree with TRBD1. The sample taken for sequencing was blood. The CDR3 reads CASSLAGTGIYEQFF. CDR3 in DNA: TGTGCCAGCAGCTTGGCCGGGACAGGGATCTATGAGCAGTTCTTC.